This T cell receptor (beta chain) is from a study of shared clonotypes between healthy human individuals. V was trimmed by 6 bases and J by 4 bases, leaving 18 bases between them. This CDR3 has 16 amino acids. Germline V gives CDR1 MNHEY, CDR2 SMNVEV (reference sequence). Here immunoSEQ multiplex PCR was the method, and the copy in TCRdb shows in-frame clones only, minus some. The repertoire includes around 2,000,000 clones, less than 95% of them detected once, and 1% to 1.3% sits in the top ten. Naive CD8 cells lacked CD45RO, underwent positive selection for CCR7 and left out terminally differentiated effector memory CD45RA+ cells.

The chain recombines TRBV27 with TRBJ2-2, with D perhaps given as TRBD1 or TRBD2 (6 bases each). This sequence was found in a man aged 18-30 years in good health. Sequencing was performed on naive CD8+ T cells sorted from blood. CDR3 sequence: CASRAAPEGGTGELFF. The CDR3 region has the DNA TGTGCCAGCAGGGCTGCCCCAGAGGGGGGCACCGGGGAGCTGTTTTTT.